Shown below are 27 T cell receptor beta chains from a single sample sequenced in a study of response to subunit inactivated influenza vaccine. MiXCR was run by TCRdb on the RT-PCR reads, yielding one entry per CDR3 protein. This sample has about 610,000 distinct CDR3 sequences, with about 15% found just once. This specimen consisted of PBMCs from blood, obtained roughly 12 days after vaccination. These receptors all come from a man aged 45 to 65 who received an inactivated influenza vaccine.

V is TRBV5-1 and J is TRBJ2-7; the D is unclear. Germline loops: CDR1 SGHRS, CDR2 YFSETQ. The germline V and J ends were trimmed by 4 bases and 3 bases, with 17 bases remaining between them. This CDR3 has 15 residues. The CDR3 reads CASSQDGAPFYEQYF. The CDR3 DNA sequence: TGCGCCAGCAGCCAGGACGGCGCTCCCTTCTACGAGCAGTACTTC.

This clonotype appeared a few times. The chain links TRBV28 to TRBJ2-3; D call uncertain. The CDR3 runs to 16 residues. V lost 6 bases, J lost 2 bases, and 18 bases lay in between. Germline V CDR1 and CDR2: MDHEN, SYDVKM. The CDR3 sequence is CASSHPENEVTDTQYF. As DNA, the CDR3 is TGTGCCAGCAGCCACCCCGAAAACGAAGTCACAGATACGCAGTATTTT.

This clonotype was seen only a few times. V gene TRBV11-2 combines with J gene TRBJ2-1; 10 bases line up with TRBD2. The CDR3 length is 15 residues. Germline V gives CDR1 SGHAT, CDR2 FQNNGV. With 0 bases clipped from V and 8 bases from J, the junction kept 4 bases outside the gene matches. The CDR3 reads CASSLDFLAGDEQFF. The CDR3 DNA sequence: TGTGCCAGCAGCTTAGATTTCCTAGCGGGGGATGAGCAGTTCTTC.

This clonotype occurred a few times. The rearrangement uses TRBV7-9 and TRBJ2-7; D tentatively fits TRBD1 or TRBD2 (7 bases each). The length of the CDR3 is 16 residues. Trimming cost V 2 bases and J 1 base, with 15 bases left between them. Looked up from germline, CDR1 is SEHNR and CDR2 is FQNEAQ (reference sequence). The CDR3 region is CASSLIGGDSSYEQYF. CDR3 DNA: TGTGCCAGCAGCTTAATAGGGGGGGACAGTTCCTACGAGCAGTACTTC.

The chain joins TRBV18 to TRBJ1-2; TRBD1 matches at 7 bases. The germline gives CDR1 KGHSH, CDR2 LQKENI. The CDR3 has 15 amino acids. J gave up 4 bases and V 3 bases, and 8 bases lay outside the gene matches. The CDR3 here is CASSPGQTGFYGYTF. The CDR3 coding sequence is TGTGCCAGCTCACCGGGACAGACGGGATTCTATGGCTACACCTTC.

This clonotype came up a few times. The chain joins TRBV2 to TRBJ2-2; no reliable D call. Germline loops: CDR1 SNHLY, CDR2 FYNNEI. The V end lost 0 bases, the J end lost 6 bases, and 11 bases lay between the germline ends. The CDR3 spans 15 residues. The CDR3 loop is CASSEAGRSPGELFF. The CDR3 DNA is TGTGCCAGCAGTGAAGCAGGGCGCTCTCCCGGGGAGCTGTTTTTT.

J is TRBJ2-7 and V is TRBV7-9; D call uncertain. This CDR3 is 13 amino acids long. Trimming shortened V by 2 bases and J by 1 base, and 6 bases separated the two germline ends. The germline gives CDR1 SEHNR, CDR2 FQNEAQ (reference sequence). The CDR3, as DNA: TGTGCCAGCAGCTTAACCAATTCCTACGAGCAGTACTTC. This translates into CASSLTNSYEQYF.

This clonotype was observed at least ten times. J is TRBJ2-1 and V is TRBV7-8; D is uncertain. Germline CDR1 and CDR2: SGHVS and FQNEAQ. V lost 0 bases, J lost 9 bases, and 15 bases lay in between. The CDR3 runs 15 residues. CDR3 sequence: CASSLARTVLSEQFF. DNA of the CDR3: TGTGCCAGCAGCTTAGCCCGGACGGTTCTAAGTGAGCAGTTCTTC.

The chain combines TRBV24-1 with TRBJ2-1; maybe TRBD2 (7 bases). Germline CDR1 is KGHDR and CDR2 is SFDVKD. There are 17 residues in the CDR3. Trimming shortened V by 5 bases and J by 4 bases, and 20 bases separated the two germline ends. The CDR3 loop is CATSAQKGGGAYNEQFF. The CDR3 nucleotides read TGTGCCACCAGTGCTCAAAAGGGGGGGGGCGCGTACAATGAGCAGTTCTTC.

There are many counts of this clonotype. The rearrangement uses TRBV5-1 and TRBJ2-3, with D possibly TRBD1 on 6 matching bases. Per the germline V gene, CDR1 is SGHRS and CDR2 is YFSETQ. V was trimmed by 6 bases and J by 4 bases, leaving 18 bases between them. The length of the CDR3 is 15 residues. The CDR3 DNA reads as TGCGCCAGCAAGTCCCACAGGGAAGCAGCAGATACGCAGTATTTT. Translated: CASKSHREAADTQYF.

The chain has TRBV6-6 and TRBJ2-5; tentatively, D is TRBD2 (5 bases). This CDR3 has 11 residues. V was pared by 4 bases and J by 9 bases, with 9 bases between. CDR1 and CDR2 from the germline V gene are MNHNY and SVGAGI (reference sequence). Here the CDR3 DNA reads TGTGCCAGCAGTTCCGGAGGAGCCCAGTACTTC. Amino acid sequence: CASSSGGAQYF.

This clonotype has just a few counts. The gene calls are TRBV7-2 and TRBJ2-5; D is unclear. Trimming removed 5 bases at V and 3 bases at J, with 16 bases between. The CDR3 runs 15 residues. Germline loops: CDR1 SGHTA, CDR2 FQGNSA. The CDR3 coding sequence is TGTGCCAGCAGCACCGCTCGCATCATAAAAGAGACCCAGTACTTC. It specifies CASSTARIIKETQYF.

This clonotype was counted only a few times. The CDR3 loop reads CASSLTEQLPWTQYF. For the CDR3, the DNA is TGTGCCAGCAGCTTGACCGAACAGCTGCCTTGGACCCAGTACTTC. V and J are TRBV7-8 and TRBJ2-5; unclear D gene. V was pared by 3 bases and J by 7 bases, with 18 bases between. Per the germline V gene, CDR1 is SGHVS and CDR2 is FQNEAQ. There are 15 residues in the CDR3.

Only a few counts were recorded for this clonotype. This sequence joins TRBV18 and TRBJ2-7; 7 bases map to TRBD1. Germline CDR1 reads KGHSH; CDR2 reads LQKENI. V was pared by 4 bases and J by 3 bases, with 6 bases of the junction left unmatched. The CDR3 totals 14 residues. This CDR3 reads CASSRGTALYEQYF. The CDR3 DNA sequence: TGTGCCAGCTCACGAGGGACAGCCCTCTACGAGCAGTACTTC.

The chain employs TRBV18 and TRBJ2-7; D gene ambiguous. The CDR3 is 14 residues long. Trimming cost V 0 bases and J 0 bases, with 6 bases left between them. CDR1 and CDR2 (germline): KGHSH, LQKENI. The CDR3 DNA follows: TGTGCCAGCTCACCACCGGCGGCCTCCTACGAGCAGTACTTC. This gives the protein CASSPPAASYEQYF.

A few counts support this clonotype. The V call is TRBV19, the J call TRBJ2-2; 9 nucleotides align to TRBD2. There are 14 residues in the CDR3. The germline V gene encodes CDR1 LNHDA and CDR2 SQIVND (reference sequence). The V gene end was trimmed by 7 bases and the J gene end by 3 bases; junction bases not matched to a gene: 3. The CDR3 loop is CASKRGADTGELFF. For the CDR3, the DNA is TGTGCCAGTAAGCGGGGGGCTGACACCGGGGAGCTGTTTTTT.

In DNA, the CDR3 is TGCGCCAGCAGTTACCCCTCAAGGGTCGGCAACATTCAGTACTTC. This encodes CASSYPSRVGNIQYF. This chain links TRBV5-1 with TRBJ2-4; the D is unclear. The CDR3 sequence is 15 residues long. Germline loops: CDR1 SGHRS, CDR2 YFSETQ. The ends were cut back, 5 bases at V and 7 bases at J, with 19 bases in the middle. Filled out from reference TRBV5-1 and TRBJ2-4, the complete variable domain reads KAGVTQTPRYLIKTRGQQVTLSCSPISGHRSVSWYQQTPGQGLQFLFEYFSETQRNKGNFPGRFSGRQFSNSRSEMNVSTLELGDSALYLCASSYPSRVGNIQYFGAGTRLSVL.

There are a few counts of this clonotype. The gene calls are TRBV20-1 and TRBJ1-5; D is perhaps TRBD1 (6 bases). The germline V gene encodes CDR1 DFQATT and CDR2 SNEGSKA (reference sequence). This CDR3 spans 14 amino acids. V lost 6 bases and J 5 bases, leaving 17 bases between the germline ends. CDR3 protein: CSAPDSRAYQPQHF. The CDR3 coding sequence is TGCAGTGCCCCGGACAGCCGAGCTTATCAGCCCCAGCATTTT.

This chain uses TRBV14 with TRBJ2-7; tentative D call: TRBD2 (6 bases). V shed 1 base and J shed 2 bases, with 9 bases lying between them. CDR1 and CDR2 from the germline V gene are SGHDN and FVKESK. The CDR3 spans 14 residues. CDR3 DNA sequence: TGTGCCAGCAGCCAAGGTTGGGGGGCCTACGAGCAGTACTTC. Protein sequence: CASSQGWGAYEQYF. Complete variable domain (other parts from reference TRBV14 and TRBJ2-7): EAGVTQFPSHSVIEKGQTVTLRCDPISGHDNLYWYRRVMGKEIKFLLHFVKESKQDESGMPNNRFLAERTGGTYSTLKVQPAELEDSGVYFCASSQGWGAYEQYFGPGTRLTVT.

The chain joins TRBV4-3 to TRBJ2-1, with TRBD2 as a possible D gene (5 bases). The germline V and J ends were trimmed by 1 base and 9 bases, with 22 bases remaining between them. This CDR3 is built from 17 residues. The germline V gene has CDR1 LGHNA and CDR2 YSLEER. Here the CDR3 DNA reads TGCGCCAGCAGCCAAGGACCGGACGCACTGAGGGTGGGTGAGCAGTTCTTC. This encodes CASSQGPDALRVGEQFF.

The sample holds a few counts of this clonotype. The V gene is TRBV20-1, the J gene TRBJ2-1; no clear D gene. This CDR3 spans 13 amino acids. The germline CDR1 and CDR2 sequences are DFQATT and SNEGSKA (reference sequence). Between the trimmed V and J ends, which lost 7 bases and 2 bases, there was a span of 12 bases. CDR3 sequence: CSVPHRAYNEQFF. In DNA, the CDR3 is TGCAGTGTTCCGCACAGAGCCTACAATGAGCAGTTCTTC.

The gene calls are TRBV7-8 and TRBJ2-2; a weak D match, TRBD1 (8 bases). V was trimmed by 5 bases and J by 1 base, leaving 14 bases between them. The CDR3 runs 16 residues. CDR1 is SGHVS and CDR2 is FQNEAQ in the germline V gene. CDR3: CASSKAGQVNTGELFF. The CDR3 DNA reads TGTGCCAGCAGCAAAGCGGGACAGGTGAACACCGGGGAGCTGTTTTTT. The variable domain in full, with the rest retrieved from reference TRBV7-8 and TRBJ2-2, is GAGVSQSPRYKVAKRGQDVALRCDPISGHVSLFWYQQALGQGPEFLTYFQNEAQLDKSGLPSDRFFAERPEGSVSTLKIQRTQQEDSAVYLCASSKAGQVNTGELFFGEGSRLTVL.

The DNA of the CDR3 is TGTGCCAGCAGCCAAGTAGCGACAGGGGCGGATGGCTACACCTTC. Translation: CASSQVATGADGYTF. This chain joins TRBV3-1 and TRBJ1-2; 8 bases fit TRBD1. Germline CDR1 is LGHDT and CDR2 is YNNKEL (reference sequence). Trimming took 1 base from V and 6 from J; bases not matched to a gene: 7. The CDR3 spans 15 residues.

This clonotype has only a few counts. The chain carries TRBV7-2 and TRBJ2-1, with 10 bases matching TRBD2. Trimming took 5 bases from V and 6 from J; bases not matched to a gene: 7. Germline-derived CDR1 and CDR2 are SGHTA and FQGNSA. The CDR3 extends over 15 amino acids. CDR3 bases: TGTGCCAGCAGCCTTCTAGCGGGAGTTGTCAATGAGCAGTTCTTC. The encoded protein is CASSLLAGVVNEQFF.

In nucleotides, the CDR3 is TGTGCCAGCAGCTTACGGTCGGGAGCTGGAAACACCATATATTTT. Protein product: CASSLRSGAGNTIYF. J is TRBJ1-3 and V is TRBV11-2, with D hard to call. This CDR3 comprises 15 residues. V was pared by 2 bases and J by 2 bases, with 10 bases between. The germline V gene encodes CDR1 SGHAT and CDR2 FQNNGV.

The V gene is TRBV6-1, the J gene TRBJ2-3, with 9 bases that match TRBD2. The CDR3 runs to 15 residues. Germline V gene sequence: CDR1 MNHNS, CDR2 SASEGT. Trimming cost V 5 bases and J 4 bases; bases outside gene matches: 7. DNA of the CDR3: TGTGCCAGCAGTACCGGCGGGGGGGTCTCAGATACGCAGTATTTT. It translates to CASSTGGGVSDTQYF.

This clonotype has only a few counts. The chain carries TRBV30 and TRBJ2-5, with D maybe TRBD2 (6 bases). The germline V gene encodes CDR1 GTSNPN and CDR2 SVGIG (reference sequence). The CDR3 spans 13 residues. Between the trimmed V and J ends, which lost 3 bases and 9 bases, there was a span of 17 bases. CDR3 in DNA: TGTGCCTGGAGGCGGGATCCGAGTGGGGCCCAGTACTTC. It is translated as CAWRRDPSGAQYF.